The T cell receptor (beta chain) described here comes from a study of T cell responses to AZD1222 COVID-19 vaccine. Germline values: CDR1 MDHEN, CDR2 SYDVKM. Germline trimming cut 6 bases from V and 3 bases from J; bases unmatched to any gene: 2. CDR3 size: 14 residues. Broader study findings: Donors in the cohort were predominantly white British and more often female, and clonal diversity was possibly underestimated. None of the repertoires were sampled until the peak T cell response had passed. At baseline, just a handful of AZD1222 recipients tested seropositive. Nearly half of spike-specific TCRs reportedly go after variant regions that carry no mutations.

Points on this clone: What it recognizes is unknown.

Generated by immunoSEQ multiplex PCR, the TCRdb table keeps only in-frame clones and is missing some. The repertoire has 50,000 to 65,000 clones, over 80% of them found once; the top ten carry over 5.5%. Sequenced material: peripheral blood, taken 28 days after the second dose of the MenACWY control vaccine. The clonotype comes from an adult who received the MenACWY meningococcal vaccine as a control. The chain combines TRBV28 with TRBJ1-5; 10 positions match TRBD1. CDR3 loop: CASSRQGANQPQHF. In nucleotides, the CDR3 is TGTGCCAGCAGCCGACAGGGGGCCAATCAGCCCCAGCATTTT.